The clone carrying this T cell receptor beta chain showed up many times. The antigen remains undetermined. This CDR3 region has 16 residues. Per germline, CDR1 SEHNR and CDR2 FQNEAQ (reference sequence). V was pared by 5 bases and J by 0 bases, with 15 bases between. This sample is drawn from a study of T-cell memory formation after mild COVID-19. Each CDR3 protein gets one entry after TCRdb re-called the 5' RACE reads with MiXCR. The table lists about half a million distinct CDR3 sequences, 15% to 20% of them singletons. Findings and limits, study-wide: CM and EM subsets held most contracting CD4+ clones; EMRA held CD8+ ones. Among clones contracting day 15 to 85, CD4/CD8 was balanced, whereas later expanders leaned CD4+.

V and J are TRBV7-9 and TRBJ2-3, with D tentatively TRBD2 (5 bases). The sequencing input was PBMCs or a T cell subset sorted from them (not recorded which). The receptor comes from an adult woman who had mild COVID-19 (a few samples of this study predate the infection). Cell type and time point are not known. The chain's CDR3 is CASSPGSFYSTDTQYF. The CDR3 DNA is TGTGCCAGCAGCCCGGGGTCCTTTTATAGCACAGATACGCAGTATTTT. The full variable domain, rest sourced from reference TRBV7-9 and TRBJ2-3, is DTGVSQNPRHKITKRGQNVTFRCDPISEHNRLYWYRQTLGQGPEFLTYFQNEAQLEKSRLLSDRFSAERPKGSFSTLEIQRTEQGDSAMYLCASSPGSFYSTDTQYFGPGTRLTVL.